The rows below give T cell receptor beta chains drawn from one sample of a study of vaccination effects on CD4 cells after COVID-19. The antigens of these receptors remain unknown. TCRdb's table, derived via immunoSEQ multiplex PCR, lists solely in-frame clones and lacks some. The sample records 55,000 to 90,000 clones, over 60% being singletons. This material consisted of CD4+ T cells from PBMCs cultured with HIV peptides, taken before COVID-19 vaccination. The source is a human donor who had a prior SARS-CoV-2 infection. Each CDR3 is given with its conserved first and last residue. The D gene is left open where the match is weak. A row's size may be missing; if present it is once, few, many or a size class.

j_call | clone_size | d_call | v_call | cdr3_aa | cdr3_nt
TRBJ1-1 | once | . | TRBV9 | CASSVQPQGREAFF | TGTGCCAGCAGCGTCCAACCCCAGGGCCGTGAAGCTTTCTTT
TRBJ2-7 | few | . | TRBV5-5 | CASSPPARGYEQYF | TGTGCCAGCAGTCCTCCCGCCAGGGGATACGAGCAGTACTTC
TRBJ2-5 | . | TRBD2 | TRBV19 | CASSSRSGEWGTQYF | TGTGCCAGTAGTAGCCGGAGCGGGGAGTGGGGGACCCAGTACTTC
TRBJ1-2 | . | . | TRBV6-6 | CATRGVRSNYGYTF | TGTGCCACCCGTGGTGTACGGAGTAACTATGGCTACACCTTC
TRBJ2-3 | . | TRBD2 | TRBV29-1 | CSVGLAGNTDTQYF | TGCAGCGTAGGACTAGCGGGAAACACAGATACGCAGTATTTT
TRBJ1-1 | . | . | TRBV2 | CASRLRSQGDEAFF | TGTGCCAGCAGACTGAGGTCCCAGGGAGATGAAGCTTTCTTT
TRBJ1-1 | . | . | TRBV25-1 | CASSESKNTEAFF | TGTGCCAGCAGTGAAAGTAAAAACACTGAAGCTTTCTTT
TRBJ1-5 | . | . | TRBV6-5 | CASSYSRGPQHF | TGTGCCAGCAGTTACTCGAGGGGTCCCCAGCATTTT
TRBJ2-7 | . | . | TRBV6-5 | CASSKGNRDYEQYF | TGTGCCAGCAGTAAGGGAAACAGGGACTACGAGCAGTACTTC
TRBJ2-3 | few | . | TRBV30 | CAQTKGRTDTQYF | TGTGCCCAGACGAAGGGGCGGACGGATACGCAGTATTTT
TRBJ2-2 | . | TRBD1 | TRBV5-1 | CASSLGGQGHTGELFF | TGCGCCAGCAGCTTGGGGGGACAGGGCCACACCGGGGAGCTGTTTTTT
TRBJ1-2 | . | . | TRBV9 | CASRLGFGDGYTF | TGTGCCAGCAGGTTGGGTTTCGGGGATGGCTACACCTTC
TRBJ2-1 | . | . | TRBV30 | CAWSVGRFEQFF | TGTGCCTGGAGTGTAGGGAGGTTCGAGCAGTTCTTC
TRBJ2-7 | few | . | TRBV5-1 | CASSFRETSYEQYF | TGCGCCAGCAGCTTCCGGGAGACCTCCTACGAGCAGTACTTC
TRBJ1-5 | . | . | TRBV21-1 | CASSKGAGSNQPQHF | TGTGCCAGCAGCAAAGGAGCAGGGAGCAATCAGCCCCAGCATTTT
TRBJ2-1 | . | TRBD2 | TRBV15 | CATSPGFSLAGGLGEQFF | TGTGCCACCAGCCCGGGGTTTTCACTAGCGGGAGGTTTGGGTGAGCAGTTCTTC
TRBJ2-3 | . | . | TRBV11-3 | CASSSRPGEGTQYF | TGTGCCAGCAGCTCAAGACCCGGAGAGGGTACGCAGTATTTT
TRBJ1-4 | . | TRBD1 | TRBV19 | CASRDSNNEKLFF | TGTGCCAGCCGGGACAGCAATAATGAAAAACTGTTTTTT
TRBJ1-6 | few | . | TRBV25-1 | CASSEYTGNNSPLHF | TGTGCCAGCAGTGAATATACAGGGAATAATTCACCCCTCCACTTT
TRBJ2-1 | . | TRBD2 | TRBV11-3 | CASSRWATSGRSSYNEQFF | TGTGCCAGCAGCCGTTGGGCGACTAGCGGCCGGAGCTCCTACAATGAGCAGTTCTTC
TRBJ1-6 | . | . | TRBV19 | CASSSDWESSPLHF | TGTGCCAGTAGTAGTGACTGGGAGAGCTCACCCCTCCACTTT
TRBJ1-5 | . | . | TRBV18 | CASSPASMGAGQPQHF | TGTGCCAGCTCACCAGCTTCGATGGGGGCCGGTCAGCCCCAGCATTTT
TRBJ2-3 | . | . | TRBV30 | CAWSRLAADTQYF | TGTGCCTGGAGTCGGCTGGCGGCAGATACGCAGTATTTT
TRBJ1-6 | . | TRBD1 | TRBV5-4 | CASSLGSGTGGSPLHF | TGTGCCAGCAGCTTGGGCTCCGGGACAGGGGGTTCACCCCTCCACTTT
TRBJ2-1 | . | . | TRBV15 | CATSRDNSGSYNEQFF | TGTGCCACCAGCAGAGATAATAGCGGCTCCTACAATGAGCAGTTCTTC
TRBJ2-5 | . | . | TRBV7-2 | CASSLNLGETQYF | TGTGCCAGCAGCTTAAACCTGGGGGAGACCCAGTACTTC
TRBJ1-2 | . | . | TRBV10-3 | CAISPPQGPYGYTF | TGTGCCATCAGTCCCCCCCAGGGACCCTATGGCTACACCTTC
TRBJ2-5 | . | . | TRBV11-3 | CASSLGGIGETQYF | TGTGCCAGCAGCTTAGGAGGGATTGGGGAGACCCAGTACTTC
TRBJ2-2 | . | TRBD1 | TRBV5-1 | CASSYGTGDTGELFF | TGCGCCAGCAGCTACGGGACAGGGGATACCGGGGAGCTGTTTTTT
TRBJ1-5 | . | TRBD1 | TRBV12-3/TRBV12-4 | CASSDRGQPQHF | TGTGCCAGCAGCGACAGGGGTCAGCCCCAGCATTTT
TRBJ2-5 | . | TRBD2 | TRBV4-2 | CASSQGSGGGQETQYF | TGTGCCAGCAGCCAAGGTAGCGGGGGGGGACAAGAGACCCAGTACTTC
TRBJ2-7 | . | TRBD2 | TRBV5-1 | CASSLQLLAGGPYEQYF | TGCGCCAGCAGCCTACAATTATTAGCGGGGGGCCCCTACGAGCAGTACTTC